The rows below give T cell receptor beta chains drawn from one sample of a study of blood T cell repertoires in COVID-19. Libraries were prepared by immunoSEQ multiplex PCR; TCRdb keeps only in-frame clonotypes and omits some of them. The table shows about 42,000 clones, with around 82% occurring only once. The source material was peripheral blood. The receptors shown here come from a man older than 75 with acute or convalescent COVID-19. Each CDR3 is given with its conserved first and last residue. A D gene is named only where the DNA matches it firmly. Size values are once, few and many counts, or a class for expanded clones, and some rows have none.

>.|TRBV30|TRBJ1-2|.
CAWGGLRDGYTF
TGTGCCTGGGGGGGGCTGCGCGATGGCTACACCTTC
>.|TRBV5-8|TRBJ1-4|.
CASIPQRRAGEKLFF
TGTGCCAGCATCCCCCAACGAAGGGCAGGGGAAAAACTGTTTTTT
>.|TRBV11-1|TRBJ1-2|.
CASSQTRWGGGYTF
TGTGCCAGCAGTCAAACTCGGTGGGGAGGCGGCTACACCTTC
>.|TRBV9|TRBJ2-3|TRBD2
CASSAQPGLAYDTQYF
TGTGCCAGCAGCGCCCAACCGGGACTAGCGTATGATACGCAGTATTTT
>.|TRBV5-5|TRBJ1-6|TRBD1
CASSQGQGYSPLHF
TGTGCCAGCAGCCAGGGACAGGGGTATTCACCCCTCCACTTT
>few|TRBV2|TRBJ1-6|.
CASSERGGEPLHF
TGTGCCAGCAGTGAACGAGGGGGGGAACCCCTCCACTTT
>.|TRBV5-1|TRBJ2-7|TRBD1
CASSTRTGMAIEQYF
TGCGCCAGCAGCACACGGACAGGGATGGCCATCGAGCAGTACTTC
>.|TRBV5-1|TRBJ2-1|TRBD1
CASRPGTGNGNEQFF
TGCGCCAGCAGGCCCGGGACAGGGAACGGCAATGAGCAGTTCTTC
>.|TRBV3-1/TRBV3-2|TRBJ1-1|.
CASSQAGRGQEAFF
TGTGCCAGCAGCCAAGCCGGACGGGGTCAAGAAGCTTTCTTT
>.|TRBV5-1|TRBJ1-2|.
CASSLDRDYGYTF
TGCGCCAGCAGCTTGGACAGGGACTATGGCTACACCTTC
>few|TRBV2|TRBJ2-1|TRBD2
CASIPLAGGPNEQFF
TGTGCCAGCATCCCCTTAGCGGGGGGACCGAATGAGCAGTTCTTC
>.|TRBV5-1|TRBJ2-3|TRBD1
CASSLTGATDTQYF
TGCGCCAGCAGCTTGACAGGGGCCACAGATACGCAGTATTTT
>.|TRBV28|TRBJ1-2|.
CASRYRGAANYGYTF
TGTGCCAGCCGATATCGGGGAGCAGCTAACTATGGCTACACCTTC
>few|TRBV7-9|TRBJ1-3|.
CASSSTQQGNTIYF
TGTGCCAGCAGCTCAACGCAACAGGGAAACACCATATATTTT
>.|TRBV21-1|TRBJ1-1|.
CASSKRGSGTEAFF
TGTGCCAGCAGCAAACGGGGGTCGGGCACTGAAGCTTTCTTT
>.|TRBV7-8|TRBJ2-1|.
CASSRNQNEQFF
TGTGCCAGCAGCCGCAACCAGAATGAGCAGTTCTTC
>once|TRBV5-4|TRBJ1-4|.
CASSFQYNEKLFF
TGTGCCAGCAGCTTCCAGTATAATGAAAAACTGTTTTTT
>few|TRBV5-6|TRBJ2-7|.
CASSLAEGYEQYF
TGTGCCAGCAGCTTGGCTGAGGGTTATGAGCAGTACTTC
>.|TRBV5-1|TRBJ2-2|TRBD1
CASSLSRQGRTGELFF
TGCGCCAGCAGCTTAAGCCGACAGGGAAGAACCGGGGAGCTGTTTTTT
>.|TRBV19|TRBJ1-1|TRBD1
CASSIARQGGSEAFF
TGTGCCAGTAGTATAGCGAGACAGGGGGGCTCTGAAGCTTTCTTT
>.|TRBV6-2/TRBV6-3|TRBJ1-5|TRBD1
CASSYFVPGQGWQPQHF
TGTGCCAGCAGTTACTTTGTCCCGGGACAGGGGTGGCAGCCCCAGCATTTT
>.|TRBV7-7|TRBJ2-5|.
CASRPAGTTQETQYF
TGTGCCAGCAGGCCCGCCGGGACAACCCAAGAGACCCAGTACTTC
>few|TRBV7-2|TRBJ2-3|TRBD2
CASSLVLAGGLHTQYF
TGTGCCAGCAGCTTAGTCCTAGCGGGGGGTTTGCATACGCAGTATTTT
>.|TRBV18|TRBJ2-1|TRBD2
CASSPVTSGGFLSYNEQFF
TGTGCCAGCTCACCCGTGACTAGCGGGGGGTTCCTCTCCTACAATGAGCAGTTCTTC
>.|TRBV15|TRBJ2-7|TRBD1
CATSRETGGTYEQYF
TGTGCCACCAGCAGAGAGACAGGGGGTACCTACGAGCAGTACTTC
>.|TRBV5-1|TRBJ2-1|TRBD2
CASSVPTSGADNEQFF
TGCGCCAGCAGCGTACCCACTAGCGGGGCCGACAATGAGCAGTTCTTC
>.|TRBV18|TRBJ2-3|TRBD2
CASSLASGGTDTQYF
TGTGCCAGCTCACTGGCTAGCGGGGGCACAGATACGCAGTATTTT
>.|TRBV5-6|TRBJ2-7|.
CASSLGVRGEQYF
TGTGCCAGCAGCTTGGGTGTTAGGGGCGAGCAGTACTTC
>few|TRBV6-2/TRBV6-3|TRBJ2-7|TRBD1
CASSHGQGRFSYEQYF
TGTGCCAGCAGCCATGGACAGGGGAGGTTTTCGTACGAGCAGTACTTC
>.|TRBV5-4|TRBJ2-7|.
CASSLGTVSSYEQYF
TGTGCCAGCAGCTTGGGGACTGTCTCCTCCTACGAGCAGTACTTC
>.|TRBV19|TRBJ1-4|TRBD1
CASSIGQAGGKLFF
TGTGCCAGTAGTATCGGACAGGCCGGGGGAAAACTGTTTTTT
>.|TRBV28|TRBJ1-6|.
CASSLFPGSSYNSPLHF
TGTGCCAGCAGTTTATTCCCCGGTAGCTCCTATAATTCACCCCTCCACTTT
>.|TRBV5-1|TRBJ2-1|.
CASSIDNEQFF
TGCGCCAGCAGCATCGACAATGAGCAGTTCTTC
>.|TRBV6-1|TRBJ1-5|.
CASSEVDRRTYSNQPQHF
TGTGCCAGCAGTGAAGTTGACCGACGGACTTATAGCAATCAGCCCCAGCATTTT
>.|TRBV29-1|TRBJ2-7|TRBD1
CSVDRDREGKQYF
TGCAGCGTTGATCGGGACAGGGAAGGGAAGCAGTACTTC
>.|TRBV30|TRBJ2-5|.
CAWTNQGSRETQYF
TGTGCCTGGACAAACCAGGGGAGCCGGGAGACCCAGTACTTC
>.|TRBV5-6|TRBJ1-2|.
CASSWGPTGNYGYTF
TGTGCCAGCAGCTGGGGACCTACAGGGAACTATGGCTACACCTTC
>.|TRBV7-2|TRBJ2-7|.
CASSPSRSLSYEQYF
TGTGCCAGCAGCCCCTCTAGGTCCCTCTCCTACGAGCAGTACTTC
>.|TRBV5-5|TRBJ1-3|.
CASSLNGGVGNTIYF
TGTGCCAGCAGCTTAAATGGCGGAGTTGGAAACACCATATATTTT
>.|TRBV27|TRBJ2-2|.
CASSPGVAGAGELFF
TGTGCCAGCAGTCCAGGTGTTGCGGGCGCCGGGGAGCTGTTTTTT
>.|TRBV2|TRBJ2-5|TRBD1
CASRGVGQQETQYF
TGTGCCAGCAGGGGGGTGGGACAGCAAGAGACCCAGTACTTC
>.|TRBV5-6|TRBJ1-5|.
CASSTGKNQPQHF
TGTGCCAGCAGCACGGGGAAGAATCAGCCCCAGCATTTT
>.|TRBV6-5|TRBJ1-4|.
CASSYSAEPTNEKLFF
TGTGCCAGCAGTTACTCGGCGGAACCAACTAATGAAAAACTGTTTTTT
>.|TRBV2|TRBJ2-3|.
CASSEDNTDTQYF
TGTGCCAGCAGTGAGGACAACACAGATACGCAGTATTTT
>.|TRBV5-1|TRBJ2-1|TRBD2
CASWEASGNNEQFF
TGCGCCAGCTGGGAAGCTAGCGGAAACAATGAGCAGTTCTTC
>few|TRBV14|TRBJ1-2|.
CASSSYSTGNYGYTF
TGTGCCAGCAGCAGCTATAGTACAGGAAACTATGGCTACACCTTC
>.|TRBV7-9|TRBJ1-3|.
CASRNGGAGNTIYF
TGTGCCAGCCGGAATGGAGGGGCCGGAAACACCATATATTTT
>few|TRBV6-6|TRBJ2-1|TRBD2
CASIRTSGSYEQFF
TGTGCCAGCATAAGGACTAGCGGGAGCTATGAGCAGTTCTTC
>few|TRBV7-9|TRBJ2-1|.
CASSLMTVTYNEQFF
TGTGCCAGCAGCTTAATGACAGTGACCTACAATGAGCAGTTCTTC
>.|TRBV6-5|TRBJ2-7|TRBD2
CASSYSLAVSYEQYF
TGTGCCAGCAGTTACTCACTAGCGGTCTCCTACGAGCAGTACTTC
>.|TRBV7-2|TRBJ1-1|.
CASSSQGNTEAFF
TGTGCCAGCAGCTCCCAGGGGAACACTGAAGCTTTCTTT
>.|TRBV6-5|TRBJ2-6|.
CASSNRVSGANVLTF
TGTGCCAGCAGCAACCGGGTCTCCGGGGCCAACGTCCTGACTTTC
>.|TRBV11-3|TRBJ2-1|.
CASSSSGLSYNEQFF
TGTGCCAGCAGCTCTTCGGGACTGTCCTACAATGAGCAGTTCTTC
>.|TRBV3-1/TRBV3-2|TRBJ2-5|.
CASSQAQETQYF
TGTGCCAGCAGCCAAGCTCAGGAGACCCAGTACTTC
>.|TRBV7-2|TRBJ1-6|.
CASSPVPDSNSPLHF
TGTGCCAGCAGTCCCGTCCCGGACAGCAATTCACCCCTCCACTTT
>few|TRBV25-1|TRBJ1-6|TRBD1
CASRAGTGTGSSPLHF
TGTGCCAGCCGCGCGGGGACCGGGACAGGGAGTTCACCCCTCCACTTT
>.|TRBV19|TRBJ2-3|TRBD2
CASSTARTSGYTDTQYF
TGTGCCAGTAGTACCGCTAGGACTAGCGGATACACAGATACGCAGTATTTT
>.|TRBV5-1|TRBJ1-2|.
CASNNDGAGYGYTF
TGCGCCAGTAACAATGACGGGGCGGGGTATGGCTACACCTTC
>.|TRBV10-3|TRBJ1-1|.
CATGGKVNTEAFF
TGTGCCACAGGTGGTAAGGTGAACACTGAAGCTTTCTTT